Listed here are 27 T cell receptor beta chains from one sample, sequenced in a study of blood T cell repertoires in COVID-19 (dated by TCRdb to between 2020 and 2021). Libraries were made using the immunoSEQ multiplex PCR assay. TCRdb stores this immuneACCESS table with in-frame sequences only. Part of the clones is absent; in the studies checked, under half of the shortfall reflects unresolved V genes, and no reason is known for the rest. This sample has more than 95,000 clones in its table, and about four fifths of those were observed once. The ten largest clones take up 18% of the sample. The specimen sequenced was peripheral blood. The receptor set was obtained from a man older than 75 with acute or convalescent COVID-19.

The rearrangement uses TRBV7-8 and TRBJ1-1; 7 bases line up with TRBD1. Germline V CDR1 and CDR2: SGHVS, FQNEAQ. J was trimmed by 0 bases and V by 0 bases; bases with no gene match: 7. This CDR3 is built from 17 residues. This CDR3 reads CASSLAVGQHMNTEAFF. The CDR3 coding sequence is TGTGCCAGCAGCTTAGCCGTGGGACAGCATATGAACACTGAAGCTTTCTTT.

This clone has a single count. The sample contains more than one DNA sequence encoding this CDR3. The gene calls are TRBV7-2 and TRBJ2-7, with 10 bases aligning to TRBD1. There are 15 residues in the CDR3. V lost 3 bases to trimming and J lost 3 bases; unmatched junction nucleotides: 5. Germline V gene lookup returns CDR1 SGHTA and CDR2 FQGNSA. The CDR3 nucleotides read TGTGCCAGCAGCTTGGTAGGGACAGGGGTCTACGAGCAGTACTTC. Translating gives CASSLVGTGVYEQYF.

The chain has TRBV13 and TRBJ2-4; possibly TRBD1 for D (6 bases). Germline values: CDR1 PRHDT, CDR2 FYEKMQ (reference sequence). Trimming took off 3 bases at V and 7 bases at J, with 13 bases between the two ends. The CDR3 sequence is 14 residues long. DNA of the CDR3: TGTGCCAGCAGCTTGGGACACCTCGCCAACATTCAGTACTTC. This encodes CASSLGHLANIQYF.

V usage is TRBV19 and J usage is TRBJ1-1; 9 bases align to TRBD1. V lost 5 bases and J lost 1; bases outside the gene matches: 11. The CDR3 contains 17 residues. The germline V gene encodes CDR1 LNHDA and CDR2 SQIVND (reference sequence). The CDR3 protein is CASSLPGQGLGNTEAFF. In nucleotides, the CDR3 is TGTGCCAGTAGTTTACCGGGACAGGGCCTCGGGAACACTGAAGCTTTCTTT.

The V gene is TRBV5-1, the J gene TRBJ2-7; 8 bases are a match to TRBD1. This CDR3 is built from 14 residues. V shed 3 bases and J 4 bases; nucleotides not matched to a gene: 6. Per the germline V gene, CDR1 is SGHRS and CDR2 is YFSETQ. The DNA for the CDR3 is TGCGCCAGCAGCTCCCAGGGGGCGGCGTACGAGCAGTACTTC. It codes for CASSSQGAAYEQYF.

This clone was seen only a few times. The chain links TRBV5-6 to TRBJ1-5; D unclear. V was pared by 1 base and J by 4 bases, with 6 bases between. Germline V lookup: CDR1 SGHDT, CDR2 YYEEEE. This CDR3 comprises 13 residues. In DNA, the CDR3 is TGTGCCAGCAGCTTGTCCGGGAATCAGCCCCAGCATTTT. Protein sequence: CASSLSGNQPQHF.

This chain uses TRBV7-2 with TRBJ2-2, with TRBD2 identical over 11 bases. There are 18 residues in the CDR3. Germline-derived CDR1 and CDR2 are SGHTA and FQGNSA. Trimming removed 2 bases from V and 4 bases from J; junction bases left unmatched: 9. CDR3 bases: TGTGCCAGCAGCTTACGGGGACTAGCGGTGAGGGGCACCGGGGAGCTGTTTTTT. Translation: CASSLRGLAVRGTGELFF.

This clone has a handful of counts. The chain links TRBV6-5 to TRBJ1-1; maybe TRBD1 (5 bases). Trimming stripped 5 bases from V and 1 base from J, with 8 bases between. Looked up from germline, CDR1 is MNHEY and CDR2 is SVGAGI. CDR3 length: 13 amino acids. CDR3 DNA: TGTGCCAGCAGTAAGACAGAGAACACTGAAGCTTTCTTT. Its translation is CASSKTENTEAFF.

V usage is TRBV3-1 (or the pseudogene TRBV3-2) and J usage is TRBJ2-1; 9 positions agree with TRBD2. V lost 4 bases to trimming and J lost 5 bases; unmatched junction nucleotides: 6. Germline V lookup: CDR1 LGHDT, CDR2 YNNKEL (reference sequence). This CDR3 comprises 15 residues. The CDR3 DNA reads TGTGCCAGCAGCCCCCGATCTAGCGGGAACAATGAGCAGTTCTTC. Residues: CASSPRSSGNNEQFF.

The chain uses TRBV27 and TRBJ2-7, with TRBD1 matching over 9 bases. J gave up 5 bases and V 6 bases, and 5 bases lay outside the gene matches. Germline V gene lookup returns CDR1 MNHEY and CDR2 SMNVEV (reference sequence). The CDR3 is made up of 13 amino acids. The CDR3 region is CASSKQGAHEQYF. DNA of the CDR3: TGTGCCAGCAGCAAACAGGGGGCCCACGAGCAGTACTTC.

This clone occurred once. V is TRBV5-4 and J is TRBJ1-1, with 10 positions matching TRBD1. The V and J ends lost 5 bases and 7 bases, in that order; junction bases with no gene match: 8. The V gene's germline CDR1 is SGHNT and CDR2 YYREEE (reference sequence). The CDR3 is 14 amino acids. In DNA form, the CDR3 reads TGTGCCAGCAGGGGACAGGGGCTATTGGGTGAAGCTTTCTTT. This encodes CASRGQGLLGEAFF. Full variable domain (missing parts from reference TRBV5-4 and TRBJ1-1): ETGVTQSPTHLIKTRGQQVTLRCSSQSGHNTVSWYQQALGQGPQFIFQYYREEENGRGNFPPRFSGLQFPNYSSELNVNALELDDSALYLCASRGQGLLGEAFFGQGTRLTVV.

The chain carries TRBV7-2 and TRBJ2-3; weak D call: TRBD2 (5 bases). Looked up from germline, CDR1 is SGHTA and CDR2 is FQGNSA. V gave up 5 bases and J gave up 1 base, with 13 bases separating them. The CDR3 loop spans 15 amino acids. DNA for the CDR3: TGTGCCAGCAGCCCCGCGGGTGGGCGCACAGATACGCAGTATTTT. Protein product: CASSPAGGRTDTQYF. Combining the CDR3 with reference TRBV7-2 and TRBJ2-3 gives the whole variable domain GAGVSQSPSNKVTEKGKDVELRCDPISGHTALYWYRQSLGQGLEFLIYFQGNSAPDKSGLPSDRFSAERTGGSVSTLTIQRTQQEDSAVYLCASSPAGGRTDTQYFGPGTRLTVL.

The chain joins TRBV18 to TRBJ1-3, with D perhaps matching TRBD1 (6 bases). There are 16 residues in the CDR3. The V and J ends lost 3 bases and 3 bases respectively, with 15 bases between them. Germline CDR1 KGHSH, CDR2 LQKENI. CDR3 sequence: CASSPVQGLGGNTIYF. As DNA, the CDR3 is TGTGCCAGCTCACCCGTCCAGGGGCTGGGTGGAAACACCATATATTTT.

V is TRBV27 and J is TRBJ1-5, with D perhaps matching TRBD1 (5 bases). The CDR3 consists of 14 residues. Deletions cut 2 bases from V and 4 bases from J, with 9 bases between. The germline CDR1 and CDR2 sequences are MNHEY and SMNVEV (reference sequence). The CDR3 loop is CASSLIGGNQPQHF. The CDR3 DNA sequence: TGTGCCAGCAGTTTAATCGGGGGGAATCAGCCCCAGCATTTT.

This clone was found a few times. The chain has TRBV9 and TRBJ2-7; TRBD1 is a possible D gene (5 bases). The germline CDR1 and CDR2 sequences are SGDLS and YYNGEE. This CDR3 contains 13 residues. Trimming removed 0 bases at V and 6 bases at J, with 10 bases between. CDR3 DNA sequence: TGTGCCAGCAGCGTAGATCCGACAGCCGAGCAGTACTTC. Protein product: CASSVDPTAEQYF.

This clone has a handful of counts. The V and J genes are TRBV28 and TRBJ2-7, with TRBD2 matching over 11 bases. The trim removed 8 bases at V and 3 bases at J, leaving 0 bases unmatched. Germline loops: CDR1 MDHEN, CDR2 SYDVKM. This CDR3 is 12 amino acids long. Written as DNA, the CDR3 is TGTGCCAGCCTAGCGGGGGGCTACGAGCAGTACTTC. This codes for CASLAGGYEQYF.

The sample holds a few counts of this clone. The chain is built from TRBV5-5 and TRBJ2-5; D is possibly TRBD2 (5 bases). Between the trimmed V and J ends, which lost 1 base and 1 base, there was a span of 14 bases. CDR3 size: 16 residues. Germline V gene lookup returns CDR1 SGHKS and CDR2 YYEKEE (reference sequence). CDR3 loop: CASSLYGVSGQETQYF. CDR3 nucleotide sequence: TGTGCCAGCAGCTTGTACGGGGTCTCTGGCCAAGAGACCCAGTACTTC.

This chain uses TRBV25-1 with TRBJ2-3; 7 positions agree with TRBD1. The ends lost 5 bases at V and 0 bases at J; junction bases unmatched: 11. Germline values: CDR1 MGHDK, CDR2 SYGVNS. The CDR3 covers 17 residues. The CDR3 DNA reads TGTGCCAGCAGTAACTTAACAGGGGCCCCTAGCACAGATACGCAGTATTTT. It yields the protein CASSNLTGAPSTDTQYF.

The chain couples TRBV6-5 to TRBJ2-7, with D maybe TRBD1 (5 bases). The CDR3 loop spans 14 amino acids. V lost 7 bases and J lost 6, with 19 bases in between. The germline V gene has CDR1 MNHEY and CDR2 SVGAGI. CDR3 protein: CASTKGVGGVEQYF. The CDR3 DNA sequence: TGTGCCAGCACCAAAGGGGTGGGTGGTGTCGAGCAGTACTTC.

The chain recombines TRBV6-2 or TRBV6-3 with TRBJ2-7; 7 nucleotides line up with TRBD2. Germline assignment: CDR1 MNHEY and CDR2 SVGEGT. CDR3 length: 15 residues. Unmatched junction bases numbered 9, after V lost 2 bases and J lost 5 bases. The CDR3 region is CASSYTRGEFNEQYF. CDR3 sequence (DNA): TGTGCCAGCAGTTACACTCGGGGGGAATTCAACGAGCAGTACTTC.

This chain's CDR3 is CASSQGFNEKLFF. In nucleotides, the CDR3 is TGTGCCAGCAGCCAGGGCTTTAATGAAAAACTGTTTTTT. This sequence joins TRBV3-1 (or the pseudogene TRBV3-2) and TRBJ1-4; D unresolved. The CDR3 consists of 13 residues. V was trimmed by 3 bases and J by 4 bases, leaving 6 bases between them. Germline lookup yields CDR1 LGHDT and CDR2 YNNKEL (reference sequence).

The chain's CDR3 is CASSVTPNQPQHF. As DNA, the CDR3 is TGTGCCAGTAGCGTGACACCCAATCAGCCCCAGCATTTT. The chain links TRBV19 to TRBJ1-5; D remains unclear. V shed 6 bases and J shed 3 bases, with 9 bases lying between them. The CDR3 contains 13 residues. CDR1 is LNHDA and CDR2 is SQIVND in the germline V gene (reference sequence). Filled out from reference TRBV19 and TRBJ1-5, the complete variable domain reads DGGITQSPKYLFRKEGQNVTLSCEQNLNHDAMYWYRQDPGQGLRLIYYSQIVNDFQKGDIAEGYSVSREKKESFPLTVTSAQKNPTAFYLCASSVTPNQPQHFGDGTRLSIL.

V gene TRBV7-2 combines with J gene TRBJ2-1; 10 nucleotides match TRBD1. This CDR3 has 15 amino acids. V was pared by 5 bases and J by 3 bases, with 4 bases of the junction left unmatched. The germline CDR1 and CDR2 sequences are SGHTA and FQGNSA. Here the CDR3 DNA reads TGTGCCAGCAGCACGTGGACAGGGGGCTACAATGAGCAGTTCTTC. Translating gives CASSTWTGGYNEQFF. Looking up the rest from reference TRBV7-2 and TRBJ2-1 gives the full variable domain: GAGVSQSPSNKVTEKGKDVELRCDPISGHTALYWYRQSLGQGLEFLIYFQGNSAPDKSGLPSDRFSAERTGGSVSTLTIQRTQQEDSAVYLCASSTWTGGYNEQFFGPGTRLTVL.

The chain carries TRBV7-2 and TRBJ1-4, with D possibly TRBD1 on 5 matching bases. Deletions cut 5 bases from V and 7 bases from J, with 8 bases between. The CDR3 loop spans 12 amino acids. Germline V gene lookup returns CDR1 SGHTA and CDR2 FQGNSA. CDR3 in amino acids: CASSRQGEKLFF. The CDR3 DNA sequence: TGTGCCAGCAGCAGGCAGGGTGAAAAACTGTTTTTT.

This CDR3 reads CASSTDRNTGELFF. The CDR3 DNA follows: TGCGCCAGCAGCACGGACAGGAACACCGGGGAGCTGTTTTTT. The chain combines TRBV4-1 with TRBJ2-2, with D possibly TRBD1 on 6 matching bases. Looked up from germline, CDR1 is MGHRA and CDR2 is YSYEKL. The V gene lost 5 bases and the J gene lost 1 base, with 8 bases spanning the gap. This CDR3 comprises 14 residues.

Comments on this clone: A read error may be the cause here, since a much bigger clone is one base away. Other DNA sequences within the sample encode an identical CDR3. The chain couples TRBV5-1 to TRBJ2-2; 9 bases align to TRBD2. The ends lost 2 bases at V and 7 bases at J; junction bases unmatched: 6. The CDR3 is made up of 15 amino acids. Germline CDR1 is SGHRS and CDR2 is YFSETQ. The CDR3 spells CASSFGGGAVGELFF. The CDR3 coding sequence is TGCGCCAGCAGCTTTGGCGGGGGGGCCGTCGGGGAGCTGTTTTTT.

This clone was seen a single time. The chain recombines TRBV6-5 with TRBJ1-1; 8 positions match TRBD1. Germline CDR1 reads MNHEY; CDR2 reads SVGAGI. V was clipped by 4 bases and J by 5 bases; unmatched bases: 6. CDR3 length equals 14 residues. CDR3 sequence reads: CASSSKQGGTEAFF. The CDR3 DNA is TGTGCCAGCAGTTCAAAACAGGGGGGGACTGAAGCTTTCTTT.